This record covers a single TCR beta chain. Unique molecular identifiers were incorporated during preparation of the TCRbeta library. TCRdb re-analysed the PCR reads in MiXCR, keeping a single row per CDR3 protein. The sample includes a few hundred thousand distinct CDR3 sequences, about a tenth of them seen just once. This record comes from a study of T-cell reconstitution after alpha-beta-depleted transplantation in children. J lost 7 bases, V lost 5 bases, and 3 bases had no gene match. Per germline, CDR1 MGHRA and CDR2 YSYEKL. The CDR3 has 12 residues. The origin of this receptor is a human donor who donated a stem cell graft to a child with acute lymphoblastic leukemia. Source: PBMCs from the stem cell graft donor, taken from the stem cell graft. This sequence joins TRBV4-1 and TRBJ1-2; 8 bases are shared with TRBD1. CDR3 amino acids: CASSWTGFGYTF. For the CDR3, the DNA is TGCGCCAGCAGCTGGACAGGGTTTGGCTACACCTTC.